Below are 25 T cell receptor beta chains sequenced from a single sample in a study of T-cell memory formation after mild COVID-19. TCRdb re-analysed the 5' RACE reads in MiXCR, keeping a single row per CDR3 protein. This table holds around 190,000 distinct CDR3 sequences, 15% to 20% found once. What was sequenced was PBMCs or a T cell subset sorted from them (not recorded which). These receptors were taken from a man aged 18 to 30 who had mild COVID-19 (a few samples of this study predate the infection). Cell type and time point are not known.

This clonotype occurred many times. The chain has TRBV12-3 or TRBV12-4 and TRBJ2-7, with TRBD1 matching over 10 bases. This CDR3 has 13 residues. V was clipped by 5 bases and J by 7 bases; unmatched bases: 5. This CDR3 is CASSRQGAEEQYV. The CDR3 nucleotides are TGTGCCAGCAGTCGACAGGGGGCGGAAGAGCAGTACGTC.

This clonotype was seen a few times. The CDR3 spells CASSTGQGAPFF. The CDR3 DNA sequence: TGTGCCAGCAGCACCGGACAGGGGGCTCCGTTCTTC. The chain is built from TRBV12-3 or TRBV12-4 and TRBJ2-1, with 11 positions matching TRBD1. The CDR3 runs to 12 residues. V trimming: 6 bases; J trimming: 15 bases; junction bases outside the gene matches: 7.

This chain connects TRBV7-2 to TRBJ2-1; 9 nucleotides match TRBD2. The CDR3 is 15 amino acids. Unmatched junction bases numbered 6, after V lost 1 base and J lost 8 bases. Per the germline V gene, CDR1 is SGHTA and CDR2 is FQGNSA. CDR3 in amino acids: CASSLGRGGRDEQFF. The CDR3 nucleotides are TGTGCCAGCAGCTTAGGGCGGGGGGGCCGCGATGAGCAGTTCTTC.

This clonotype was counted between two and nine times. The CDR3 coding sequence is TGTGCCAGCAGTCTTGTGGCAGGGGTAGGCGAGCAGTACTTC. It codes for CASSLVAGVGEQYF. This chain links TRBV6-5 with TRBJ2-7; D might be TRBD1 (6 bases). V lost 5 bases, J lost 6 bases, and 17 bases lay in between. Looked up from germline, CDR1 is MNHEY and CDR2 is SVGAGI. This CDR3 is 14 amino acids long.

The gene calls are TRBV5-1 and TRBJ2-2; 9 bases match TRBD2. CDR3 length: 15 residues. After removal of 1 base from V and 7 bases from J, the junction contained 5 bases not matched to a gene. Germline lookup yields CDR1 SGHRS and CDR2 YFSETQ. The CDR3 DNA reads as TGCGCCAGCAGCTTGAGGCTAGCGGGGATCGGGGAGCTGTTTTTT. Encoded protein: CASSLRLAGIGELFF.

This chain connects TRBV4-1 to TRBJ1-6; tentative D call: TRBD1 (6 bases). The germline V gene has CDR1 MGHRA and CDR2 YSYEKL. Trimming took off 3 bases at V and 10 bases at J, with 25 bases between the two ends. This CDR3 has 18 amino acids. The CDR3, as DNA: TGCGCCAGCAGCCAGCACAGGGTGAGGTCGACTACCCCCTCACCCCTCCACTTT. Translated: CASSQHRVRSTTPSPLHF.

V gene TRBV4-2 combines with J gene TRBJ2-7, with no clear D. In germline, CDR1 is LGHNA, CDR2 YNFKEQ. V lost 0 bases and J 2 bases, leaving 11 bases between the germline ends. CDR3 length: 15 amino acids. CDR3 bases: TGTGCCAGCAGCCAAGATCTTAGGGTCGCCTACGAGCAGTACTTC. It encodes CASSQDLRVAYEQYF.

The V and J genes are TRBV5-1 and TRBJ1-1; D is possibly TRBD1 (6 bases). Germline V CDR1 and CDR2: SGHRS, YFSETQ. The CDR3 contains 15 residues. Trimming took off 3 bases at V and 5 bases at J, with 17 bases between the two ends. CDR3 sequence reads: CASSSTGSGSTEAFF. CDR3 sequence (DNA): TGCGCCAGCAGCTCCACAGGGTCTGGAAGTACTGAAGCTTTCTTT.

This rearrangement joins TRBV7-8 to TRBJ1-6; D remains unclear. Trimming stripped 1 base from V and 8 bases from J, with 6 bases between. The CDR3 loop spans 13 amino acids. Germline CDR1 and CDR2: SGHVS and FQNEAQ. CDR3 region: CASSLDAYSPLHF. The CDR3 bases are TGTGCCAGCAGCTTAGATGCATATTCACCCCTCCACTTT.

V usage is TRBV24-1 and J usage is TRBJ2-1; the D gene is possibly TRBD1 (7 bases). CDR3 length: 17 amino acids. Germline-derived CDR1 and CDR2 are KGHDR and SFDVKD. Trimming cost V 6 bases and J 4 bases, with 21 bases left between them. The CDR3 nucleotides are TGTGCCACCAGTACATCACCCCGGGCAGGGGGGTACAATGAGCAGTTCTTC. It is translated as CATSTSPRAGGYNEQFF.

This clonotype has more than one count but fewer than ten. The V and J genes are TRBV20-1 and TRBJ1-2, with a weak D call TRBD1 (5 bases). V shed 1 base and J shed 6 bases, with 9 bases lying between them. Germline-derived CDR1 and CDR2 are DFQATT and SNEGSKA (reference sequence). The CDR3 covers 12 residues. The CDR3 DNA reads TGCAGTGCTAGAGGTCAGGGAGATGGCTACACCTTC. Translated, it gives CSARGQGDGYTF.

The rearrangement joins TRBV6-5 to TRBJ2-7, with D possibly matching TRBD2 (5 bases). The CDR3 has 15 residues. Trimming shortened V by 4 bases and J by 0 bases, and 13 bases separated the two germline ends. Germline V gives CDR1 MNHEY, CDR2 SVGAGI. Here the CDR3 DNA reads TGTGCCAGCAGTTCGGACTCATTGAGCTCCTACGAGCAGTACTTC. It is translated as CASSSDSLSSYEQYF.

The chain links TRBV6-6 to TRBJ2-3; D is perhaps TRBD2 (6 bases). Trimming took 8 bases from V and 5 from J, leaving 23 bases between them. The CDR3 covers 16 residues. Germline CDR1 MNHNY, CDR2 SVGAGI (reference sequence). The CDR3 DNA follows: TGTGCCAGCGATTTGGGCCGGGACTCCTTGCGAGATACGCAGTATTTT. Its translation: CASDLGRDSLRDTQYF.

The rearrangement links TRBV4-3 to TRBJ1-4; D ambiguous. Germline CDR1 LGHNA, CDR2 YSLEER. The CDR3 has 15 amino acids. V dropped 1 base and J dropped 5 bases, with 11 bases sitting between them. The CDR3 coding sequence is TGCGCCAGCAGCCAAGTCCGAACAGTCAATGAAAAACTGTTTTTT. This codes for CASSQVRTVNEKLFF.

This rearrangement joins TRBV20-1 to TRBJ2-5; the D gene could be TRBD1 or TRBD2 (5 bases each). Germline-derived CDR1 and CDR2 are DFQATT and SNEGSKA (reference sequence). The CDR3 totals 13 residues. The ends were cut back, 6 bases at V and 2 bases at J, with 13 bases in the middle. Here the CDR3 reads CSATTGGQETQYF. CDR3 sequence (DNA): TGCAGTGCCACTACTGGGGGACAAGAGACCCAGTACTTC.

This clonotype was counted only a few times. This chain uses TRBV7-9 with TRBJ2-3, with a weak D call TRBD2 (6 bases). Germline V CDR1 and CDR2: SEHNR, FQNEAQ (reference sequence). This CDR3 contains 16 residues. V was cut by 5 bases and J by 6 bases, with 21 bases left in between. CDR3 sequence (DNA): TGTGCCAGCAGCGACCCGGGAGAGAGCTCAGGGGATACGCAGTATTTT. Protein: CASSDPGESSGDTQYF.

Only a few counts were recorded for this clonotype. The V and J genes are TRBV5-1 and TRBJ1-4, with no clear D. Per germline, CDR1 SGHRS and CDR2 YFSETQ. The CDR3 totals 14 residues. The V end was cut by 2 bases, the J end by 8 bases, with 13 bases between. The CDR3 protein is CASSFGQDGEKLFF. CDR3 nucleotide sequence: TGCGCCAGCAGCTTTGGGCAGGATGGGGAAAAACTGTTTTTT.

As DNA, the CDR3 is TGTGCCAGCAGCCCGGACGTAGCAGATACGCAGTATTTT. The encoded protein is CASSPDVADTQYF. J is TRBJ2-3 and V is TRBV7-2; D is uncertain. CDR1 SGHTA and CDR2 FQGNSA come from the germline V gene. V was cut by 5 bases and J by 4 bases, with 10 bases left in between. The length of the CDR3 is 13 residues.

The genes are TRBV3-1 and TRBJ2-7; tentatively, D is TRBD1 (6 bases). The CDR3 sequence is 14 residues long. The germline V gene encodes CDR1 LGHDT and CDR2 YNNKEL (reference sequence). The V end was cut by 1 base, the J end by 4 bases, with 11 bases between. The CDR3 nucleotides are TGTGCCAGCAGCCAAGGTAGGCAGGGGTACGAGCAGTACTTC. Protein product: CASSQGRQGYEQYF.

V and J are TRBV5-5 and TRBJ2-7, with 7 positions matching TRBD2. J gave up 4 bases and V 7 bases, and 8 bases lay outside the gene matches. The CDR3 consists of 13 residues. Germline lookup yields CDR1 SGHKS and CDR2 YYEKEE (reference sequence). Here the CDR3 DNA reads TGTGCCAGCGCGGGAGACAGCTTATACGAGCAGTACGTC. Protein: CASAGDSLYEQYV.

V and J are TRBV5-1 and TRBJ2-2, with TRBD1 as a possible D gene (6 bases). V shed 1 base and J shed 4 bases, with 14 bases lying between them. CDR3 length equals 16 residues. CDR1 and CDR2 from the germline V gene are SGHRS and YFSETQ. Here the CDR3 reads CASSLISRGGTGELFF. CDR3 bases: TGCGCCAGCAGCTTGATTTCGAGAGGGGGCACCGGGGAGCTGTTTTTT.

This clonotype was counted only a few times. The rearrangement joins TRBV9 to TRBJ1-1; perhaps TRBD1 as D (6 bases). V lost 5 bases and J 3 bases, leaving 14 bases between the germline ends. This CDR3 has 14 amino acids. Germline-derived CDR1 and CDR2 are SGDLS and YYNGEE. In DNA form, the CDR3 reads TGTGCCAGCAGTGCCACAGGGCGATACACTGAAGCTTTCTTT. The encoded protein is CASSATGRYTEAFF.

The chain recombines TRBV4-2 with TRBJ2-1; 10 nucleotides agree with TRBD2. Unmatched junction bases numbered 6, after V lost 0 bases and J lost 7 bases. The CDR3 has 16 residues. Germline CDR1 is LGHNA and CDR2 is YNFKEQ. CDR3 nucleotide sequence: TGTGCCAGCAGCCAAGATAGGGGACTAGCGAGGAATGAGCAGTTCTTC. This encodes CASSQDRGLARNEQFF.

This chain uses TRBV12-3 or TRBV12-4 with TRBJ1-1, with D tentatively TRBD1 (6 bases). The CDR3 extends over 16 amino acids. V dropped 3 bases and J dropped 4 bases, with 18 bases sitting between them. CDR3 nucleotide sequence: TGTGCCAGCAGTTTTGAGGTCGGGCAGGGGAGCACTGAAGCTTTCTTT. Amino acids: CASSFEVGQGSTEAFF.

This clonotype showed up many times. This chain connects TRBV6-6 to TRBJ2-1, with TRBD1 matching over 9 bases. CDR3 size: 17 residues. The germline CDR1 and CDR2 sequences are MNHNY and SVGAGI (reference sequence). Trimming at V came to 4 bases and at J to 5 bases, leaving 12 bases not matched to a gene. CDR3 sequence: CASSSSKGTGFHNEQFF. In DNA, the CDR3 is TGTGCCAGCAGTTCCTCCAAGGGGACAGGGTTCCACAATGAGCAGTTCTTC.